This passage covers 20 T cell receptor beta chains from one sample sequenced in a study of response to subunit inactivated influenza vaccine. TCRdb independently ran MiXCR on the RT-PCR reads; one entry per CDR3 protein. The data show over 150,000 distinct CDR3 sequences, around a tenth seen once. Material: non-naive T cells sorted from PBMCs, obtained on the day of vaccination. The origin of the receptors is a man aged 45-65 years who received an inactivated influenza vaccine.

The chain joins TRBV5-4 to TRBJ2-6, with D possibly called TRBD1 or TRBD2 (5 bases each). The germline V gene has CDR1 SGHNT and CDR2 YYREEE (reference sequence). V was pared by 4 bases and J by 0 bases, with 14 bases between. The CDR3 totals 17 residues. In DNA, the CDR3 is TGTGCCAGCAGCCGAGGGGAGACATACTCTGGGGCCAACGTCCTGACTTTC. Its protein product is CASSRGETYSGANVLTF.

This clonotype was seen many times. The V and J genes are TRBV20-1 and TRBJ2-7, with D unresolved. CDR3 length: 15 residues. Trimming removed 0 bases at V and 0 bases at J, with 12 bases between. CDR1 and CDR2 (germline): DFQATT, SNEGSKA (reference sequence). In nucleotides, the CDR3 is TGCAGTGCTAGAGATCTCGGTCAGAGCTCCTACGAGCAGTACTTC. Its translation is CSARDLGQSSYEQYF.

This clonotype was observed a handful of times. The V and J genes are TRBV28 and TRBJ2-1; D is possibly TRBD2 (5 bases). The germline V gene has CDR1 MDHEN and CDR2 SYDVKM. V was pared by 2 bases and J by 2 bases, with 10 bases between. This CDR3 contains 15 residues. The CDR3 nucleotides read TGTGCCAGCAGTTTAGCCAGCGGACCCTACAATGAGCAGTTCTTC. Protein sequence: CASSLASGPYNEQFF.

This clonotype appeared a few times. The rearrangement joins TRBV7-2 to TRBJ1-3, with D perhaps TRBD1 (6 bases). This CDR3 is 15 amino acids long. Germline CDR1 SGHTA, CDR2 FQGNSA. Between the trimmed V and J ends, which lost 4 bases and 0 bases, there was a span of 10 bases. CDR3 bases: TGTGCCAGCAGCTCACGACAGGTCTCTGGAAACACCATATATTTT. It is translated as CASSSRQVSGNTIYF.

This clonotype was counted between two and nine times. The chain has TRBV28 and TRBJ2-1; 16 bases line up with TRBD2. Germline CDR1 is MDHEN and CDR2 is SYDVKM. CDR3 size: 18 residues. With 4 bases clipped from V and 7 bases from J, the junction kept 10 bases outside the gene matches. CDR3 in amino acids: CASSSMPGTSGRANEQFF. DNA for the CDR3: TGTGCCAGCAGTTCTATGCCCGGGACTAGCGGGAGGGCGAATGAGCAGTTCTTC.

This clonotype was seen many times. For the CDR3, the DNA is TGCGCCAGCAGCTTGGGAGGCGGAAACACCGGGGAGCTGTTTTTT. Protein: CASSLGGGNTGELFF. The chain couples TRBV5-1 to TRBJ2-2; D is unclear. CDR3 length equals 15 residues. Germline CDR1 is SGHRS and CDR2 is YFSETQ. The V gene lost 0 bases and the J gene lost 2 bases, with 8 bases spanning the gap.

This clonotype was detected a few times. The V call is TRBV20-1, the J call TRBJ2-2, with D uncertain. The CDR3 is 15 amino acids. V lost 1 base and J lost 2, with 11 bases in between. From germline, CDR1 is DFQATT and CDR2 SNEGSKA (reference sequence). Here the CDR3 reads CSARAYDTNTGELFF. The CDR3 region has the DNA TGCAGTGCTAGAGCCTACGACACCAACACCGGGGAGCTGTTTTTT.

The chain is built from TRBV2 and TRBJ2-7; D is possibly TRBD1 (6 bases). Germline CDR1 is SNHLY and CDR2 is FYNNEI. The CDR3 extends over 12 amino acids. Deletions cut 10 bases from V and 3 bases from J, with 13 bases between. The CDR3 DNA follows: TGTGCCATACAGGGTGACTACTACGAGCAGTACTTC. Translating gives CAIQGDYYEQYF.

This clonotype has a count of ten or more. The chain links TRBV6-5 to TRBJ2-3, with 10 bases matching TRBD2. With 0 bases clipped from V and 3 bases from J, the junction kept 6 bases outside the gene matches. The CDR3 has 17 amino acids. Germline-derived CDR1 and CDR2 are MNHEY and SVGAGI. The CDR3, as DNA: TGTGCCAGCAGTTACTCGGCTAGCGGGAGATCGACAGATACGCAGTATTTT. This sequence encodes CASSYSASGRSTDTQYF.

The chain links TRBV5-8 to TRBJ1-5; no clear D gene. Germline V gene sequence: CDR1 SGHTS, CDR2 YDEGEE. Trimming cost V 4 bases and J 3 bases, with 11 bases left between them. The CDR3 is made up of 14 amino acids. The CDR3 here is CASSVLKVNQPQHF. CDR3 coding DNA: TGTGCCAGCAGCGTCTTAAAGGTCAATCAGCCCCAGCATTTT.

V usage is TRBV4-1 and J usage is TRBJ2-2, with 13 bases matching TRBD2. Trimming at V came to 6 bases and at J to 4 bases, leaving 11 bases not matched to a gene. Germline values: CDR1 MGHRA, CDR2 YSYEKL. The CDR3 loop spans 18 amino acids. CDR3 region: CASRGLAGPRRSTGELFF. The DNA for the CDR3 is TGCGCCAGCAGGGGACTAGCGGGACCCCGGCGGAGCACCGGGGAGCTGTTTTTT.

At least ten counts were recorded for this clonotype. The V call is TRBV20-1, the J call TRBJ2-1; TRBD2 agrees at 12 bases. V gave up 8 bases and J gave up 7 bases; unmatched junction bases: 6. Germline V CDR1 and CDR2: DFQATT, SNEGSKA (reference sequence). The CDR3 is 13 amino acids. The DNA of the CDR3 is TGCAGTATTCTAGCGGGAGGGCGTAATGAGCAGTTCTTC. Protein: CSILAGGRNEQFF.

This clonotype came up many times. This chain uses TRBV5-1 with TRBJ2-1, with 8 positions matching TRBD2. The CDR3 loop spans 15 amino acids. With V trimmed by 3 bases and J by 1 base, 3 bases remained unmatched. Germline loops: CDR1 SGHRS, CDR2 YFSETQ. The CDR3 bases are TGCGCCAGCAGCTCATTAGCGGGATCCTACAATGAGCAGTTCTTC. Amino acids: CASSSLAGSYNEQFF.

This clonotype was seen ten or more times. The chain recombines TRBV5-6 with TRBJ2-2; TRBD2 aligns across 10 bases. The CDR3 is 15 amino acids. The germline V gene has CDR1 SGHDT and CDR2 YYEEEE. Trimming took 0 bases from V and 4 from J; bases not matched to a gene: 0. The CDR3 region is CASSLVAGGTGELFF. DNA of the CDR3: TGTGCCAGCAGCTTGGTAGCGGGAGGCACCGGGGAGCTGTTTTTT.

In its sample, this clonotype was seen many times. This chain uses TRBV10-3 with TRBJ1-2; D remains unclear. CDR1 is ENHRY, CDR2 SYGVKD, per germline. The CDR3 extends over 13 amino acids. V was shortened by 3 bases and J by 5 bases, with 10 bases between the two germline ends. The CDR3 loop is CAISELPAYGYTF. In DNA, the CDR3 is TGTGCCATCAGTGAACTCCCGGCGTATGGCTACACCTTC.

This chain joins TRBV24-1 and TRBJ2-5, with no clear D. Trimming pared 2 bases from V and 2 bases from J, leaving 8 bases between. Germline V gives CDR1 KGHDR, CDR2 SFDVKD. The CDR3 extends over 14 amino acids. The CDR3 nucleotides are TGTGCCACCAGTGATTCAGGTCGACAAGAGACCCAGTACTTC. This encodes CATSDSGRQETQYF.

This clonotype was recorded a few times. CDR3 sequence (DNA): TGTGCCAGCATCCACAGGGGGAGTGGCACTGAAGCTTTCTTT. Translated, it gives CASIHRGSGTEAFF. This chain connects TRBV6-1 to TRBJ1-1; the match to TRBD1 covers 8 bases. This CDR3 spans 14 amino acids. Trimming cost V 7 bases and J 4 bases; bases outside gene matches: 8. Germline CDR1 is MNHNS and CDR2 is SASEGT.

This clonotype has more than one count but fewer than ten. This chain joins TRBV11-2 and TRBJ2-7, with 8 bases fitting TRBD1. The CDR3 covers 16 residues. V was clipped by 1 base and J by 3 bases; unmatched bases: 8. The germline gives CDR1 SGHAT, CDR2 FQNNGV. The CDR3 reads CASSLGLLGTGYEQYF. The CDR3 nucleotides read TGTGCCAGCAGCTTAGGTTTGCTCGGGACAGGCTACGAGCAGTACTTC.

A few counts support this clonotype. This rearrangement joins TRBV20-1 to TRBJ1-2, with TRBD1 matching 9 bases. CDR3 length equals 13 residues. Per germline, CDR1 DFQATT and CDR2 SNEGSKA (reference sequence). CDR3 residues: CRAGQGRFEGYTF. The CDR3 DNA is TGCAGGGCCGGACAGGGGAGGTTTGAGGGCTACACCTTC.

This clonotype was detected a few times. The genes are TRBV11-1 and TRBJ2-3; D remains unclear. Germline V gene lookup returns CDR1 SGHAT and CDR2 FQDESV (reference sequence). This CDR3 is 15 amino acids long. V dropped 5 bases and J dropped 5 bases, with 17 bases sitting between them. The CDR3 DNA reads as TGTGCCAGCAGCACCCGGGCTGCTTCCCGAGATACGCAGTATTTT. Translating it yields CASSTRAASRDTQYF.